These T cell receptor beta chains were read from a single sample in a study of blood T cell repertoires in COVID-19. Method: immunoSEQ multiplex PCR; TCRdb's copy keeps in-frame clones and lacks some. This table holds over 200,000 clones, roughly 90% found once. The sequencing input was peripheral blood. The receptor source for this set is a woman aged 60-75 years with acute or convalescent COVID-19. The CDR3 runs from the conserved cysteine through the conserved F or W. A D gene is named only where the DNA matches it firmly. Rows give clone size only sometimes, using once, few, many, or a class for an expanded clone.

TRBJ1-2	NA	NA	TRBV19	CASRKHGTLDSGYTF	TGTGCCAGTAGAAAACACGGGACTCTCGACAGTGGCTACACCTTC
TRBJ2-5	NA	NA	TRBV9	CASSGLGAGVETQYF	TGTGCCAGCAGCGGCCTTGGGGCAGGGGTGGAGACCCAGTACTTC
TRBJ2-7	NA	TRBD2	TRBV9	CASSATSGTADEQYF	TGTGCCAGCAGCGCGACTAGCGGGACCGCTGACGAGCAGTACTTC
TRBJ1-1	NA	TRBD1	TRBV7-2	CASSLTGGTEAFF	TGTGCCAGCAGCCTGACAGGGGGCACTGAAGCTTTCTTT
TRBJ2-4	NA	NA	TRBV10-2	CASSALAKNIQYF	TGCGCCAGCAGTGCACTAGCCAAAAACATTCAGTACTTC
TRBJ2-7	NA	NA	TRBV5-4	CASSLKGQRYEQYF	TGTGCCAGCAGCTTGAAAGGACAGCGATACGAGCAGTACTTC
TRBJ2-4	NA	TRBD1	TRBV19	CASSTTGVAKNIQYF	TGTGCCAGTAGTACGACAGGGGTAGCCAAAAACATTCAGTACTTC
TRBJ2-3	NA	NA	TRBV30	CAWRGGTPSTDTQYF	TGTGCCTGGAGAGGTGGGACACCTAGCACAGATACGCAGTATTTT
TRBJ2-1	NA	NA	TRBV9	CASLPSTWHNEQFF	TGTGCCAGCCTCCCTTCCACGTGGCACAATGAGCAGTTCTTC
TRBJ2-1	NA	TRBD2	TRBV28	CASSTPRLAGVVNEQFF	TGTGCCAGCAGTACTCCCCGGCTAGCGGGAGTAGTAAATGAGCAGTTCTTC
TRBJ2-7	NA	TRBD1	TRBV5-1	CASSRQGSISYEQYF	TGCGCCAGCAGCCGACAGGGCAGTATCTCCTACGAGCAGTACTTC
TRBJ1-6	NA	NA	TRBV19	CASSTQVSPLHF	TGTGCCAGTAGCACTCAGGTTTCACCCCTCCACTTT
TRBJ2-3	NA	NA	TRBV7-2	CASSLGTTDTQYF	TGTGCCAGCAGCTTGGGCACCACAGATACGCAGTATTTT
TRBJ1-1	NA	NA	TRBV6-6	CASSYGSGYTEAFF	TGTGCCAGCAGCTACGGGAGCGGGTACACTGAAGCTTTCTTT
TRBJ2-2	NA	NA	TRBV30	CAWSLYKGSGELFF	TGTGCCTGGAGTCTTTACAAGGGGTCCGGGGAGCTGTTTTTT
TRBJ2-3	NA	TRBD1	TRBV25-1	CASSGRTGFTDTQYF	TGTGCCAGCAGTGGACGGACAGGCTTCACAGATACGCAGTATTTT
TRBJ2-2	NA	NA	TRBV7-2	CASSKVVGVGELFF	TGTGCCAGCAGCAAAGTTGTCGGGGTCGGGGAGCTGTTTTTT
TRBJ1-4	NA	NA	TRBV5-1	CASSLGPGEEKLFF	TGCGCCAGCAGCTTGGGGCCAGGGGAAGAAAAACTGTTTTTT
TRBJ2-3	NA	NA	TRBV5-5	CASSGGLGTDTQYF	TGTGCCAGCAGCGGCGGACTCGGAACAGATACGCAGTATTTT
TRBJ1-1	NA	TRBD1	TRBV25-1	CASSDTRDRGTDVAFF	TGTGCCAGCAGTGACACTCGGGACAGGGGGACAGATGTGGCTTTCTTT
TRBJ2-2	NA	TRBD2	TRBV9	CASSVVLAGGQTANTGELFF	TGTGCCAGCAGCGTAGTCCTAGCGGGGGGTCAGACCGCGAACACCGGGGAGCTGTTTTTT
TRBJ2-1	NA	TRBD2	TRBV18	CASSPGTSGNEQFF	TGTGCCAGCTCACCCGGGACTAGTGGCAATGAGCAGTTCTTC
TRBJ2-1	NA	NA	TRBV11-2	CASSSEPLSSYNEQFF	TGTGCCAGCAGCTCCGAGCCCCTTAGCTCCTACAATGAGCAGTTCTTC
TRBJ1-3	NA	NA	TRBV5-6	CASSLGFSSSGNTIYF	TGTGCCAGCAGCTTGGGATTCTCCAGCTCTGGAAACACCATATATTTT
TRBJ2-1	NA	NA	TRBV7-9	CASSLPGLYNEQFF	TGTGCCAGCAGTCTTCCTGGACTATACAATGAGCAGTTCTTC
TRBJ1-4	NA	NA	TRBV4-1	CASSQGPLNEKLFF	TGCGCCAGCAGCCAAGGGCCCCTTAATGAAAAACTGTTTTTT
TRBJ2-7	NA	TRBD2	TRBV19	CASSRLAGVREQYF	TGTGCCAGTAGTAGACTAGCGGGAGTTCGTGAGCAGTACTTC
TRBJ1-1	NA	NA	TRBV6-5	CASTQRQYMNTEAFF	TGTGCCAGCACCCAGCGACAGTACATGAACACTGAAGCTTTCTTT
TRBJ2-3	once	TRBD2	TRBV5-1	CASSRTAGGSTDTQYF	TGCGCCAGCAGCAGAACCGCGGGGGGCAGCACAGATACGCAGTATTTT
TRBJ1-1	NA	TRBD1	TRBV6-5	CASSYLWTGRTEAFF	TGTGCCAGCAGTTACCTTTGGACAGGGCGAACTGAAGCTTTCTTT
TRBJ2-3	NA	NA	TRBV7-9	CASSLVASETQYF	TGTGCCAGCAGCTTAGTGGCTAGCGAGACGCAGTATTTT
TRBJ1-2	NA	TRBD1	TRBV12-3/TRBV12-4	CASTRTGGYGYTF	TGTGCCAGTACGAGGACAGGAGGTTATGGCTACACCTTC
TRBJ2-2	NA	TRBD1	TRBV5-1	CASSLTGGPNTGELFF	TGCGCCAGCAGCTTGACAGGGGGGCCGAACACCGGGGAGCTGTTTTTT
TRBJ2-3	NA	NA	TRBV7-2	CASSLAPGIPSTDTQYF	TGTGCCAGCAGCTTAGCTCCAGGAATACCTAGCACAGATACGCAGTATTTT
TRBJ2-7	NA	NA	TRBV7-2	CASSLGAGSNYEQYF	TGTGCCAGCAGCTTAGGGGCAGGCTCGAACTACGAGCAGTACTTC
TRBJ2-1	NA	NA	TRBV28	CASSLGAVYNEQFF	TGTGCCAGCAGTTTAGGGGCAGTCTACAATGAGCAGTTCTTC
TRBJ1-5	NA	NA	TRBV7-3	CASSLSTRGINQPQHF	TGTGCCAGCAGCTTAAGTACCAGAGGAATAAATCAGCCCCAGCATTTT
TRBJ1-4	NA	NA	TRBV19	CASSTGTGGNEKLFF	TGTGCCAGTAGTACTGGGACTGGGGGGAATGAAAAACTGTTTTTT
TRBJ2-7	once	TRBD2	TRBV6-5	CASSYLTGGSYEQYF	TGTGCCAGCAGTTACTTGACGGGGGGATCCTACGAGCAGTACTTC
TRBJ2-1	NA	TRBD1	TRBV12-5	CASGLVLGGTGFTAPSKEQFF	TGTGCTAGTGGTTTGGTACTTGGCGGGACAGGCTTCACTGCCCCTTCCAAGGAGCAGTTCTTC
TRBJ1-5	NA	TRBD1	TRBV7-8	CASSNLRGQGGFPANQPQHF	TGTGCCAGCAGCAATCTTCGGGGACAGGGGGGCTTTCCCGCTAATCAGCCCCAGCATTTT